Here is one TCR beta chain with its context. Unmatched junction bases numbered 6, after V lost 6 bases and J lost 5 bases. This CDR3 region has 14 residues. The V gene's germline CDR1 is SEHNR and CDR2 FQNEAQ (reference sequence). Per the original data handling: Amplification of reference gene primers was used by the study to estimate nucleated cell counts. The data were produced by immunoSEQ multiplex PCR, yet TCRdb's version contains in-frame clones alone and is incomplete. Clone size and the V and J calls come from that table; the DNA yielded D and trimming. The sample yields about 260,000 clones, about 80% seen once. The sample is drawn from a study of blood T cell repertoires in COVID-19. Study-wide context: Spain, Italy and the United States supplied samples that represented acute and convalescent COVID-19. PBMCs, B-cell-depleted T cells, or T cells provided the cDNA or gDNA that made up the material.

This sequence joins TRBV7-9 and TRBJ2-5; 10 bases map to TRBD1. This clonotype originated in a woman in her 50s who had recovered from COVID-19. The sample consisted of peripheral blood. Here the CDR3 reads CASSSRQGAETQYF. CDR3 in DNA: TGTGCCAGCAGTTCCAGACAGGGGGCGGAGACCCAGTACTTC.